This T cell receptor beta chain appears in the sequencing data of a study of T cells expressing NK-cell markers. Template switching by 5'RACE with UMIs generated the TCR beta cDNA. From the 5' RACE reads, TCRdb lists one entry per CDR3 protein and no DNA. The sample table sets out 440,000 or so distinct CDR3 sequences. The CDR3 loop spans 19 amino acids. Germline V lookup: CDR1 SGHAT, CDR2 FQDESV (reference sequence). Sequences were obtained from blood T cells: a sorted CD56 or NKG2C T cell subset, CD4+ or CD8+ T cells, or bulk PBMC T cells (not recorded which). The TCR originated in a woman between 18 and 70 years old in good health. The genes are TRBV11-1 and TRBJ2-1; TCRdb names TRBD2, which stays unverified in the absence of DNA. CDR3 protein: CASSPGLAGGLMRWNEQFF.